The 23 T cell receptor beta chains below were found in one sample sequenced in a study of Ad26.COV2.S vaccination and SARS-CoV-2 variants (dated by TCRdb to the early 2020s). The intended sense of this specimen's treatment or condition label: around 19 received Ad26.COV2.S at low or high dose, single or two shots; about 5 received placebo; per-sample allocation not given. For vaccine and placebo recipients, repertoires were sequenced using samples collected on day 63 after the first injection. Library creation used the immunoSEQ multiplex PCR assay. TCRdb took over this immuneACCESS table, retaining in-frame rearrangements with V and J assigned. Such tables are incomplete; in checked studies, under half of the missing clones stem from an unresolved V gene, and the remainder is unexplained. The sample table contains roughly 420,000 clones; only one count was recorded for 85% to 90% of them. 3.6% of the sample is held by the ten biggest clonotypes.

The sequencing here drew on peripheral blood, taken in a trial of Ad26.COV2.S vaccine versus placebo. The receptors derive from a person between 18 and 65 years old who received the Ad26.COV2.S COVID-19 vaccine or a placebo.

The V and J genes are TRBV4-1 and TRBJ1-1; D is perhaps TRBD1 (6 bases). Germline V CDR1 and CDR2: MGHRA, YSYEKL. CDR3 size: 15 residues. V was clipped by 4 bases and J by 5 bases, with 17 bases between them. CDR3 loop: CASSLISQGGTEAFF. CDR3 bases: TGCGCCAGCAGCCTTATTTCACAGGGTGGTACTGAAGCTTTCTTT.

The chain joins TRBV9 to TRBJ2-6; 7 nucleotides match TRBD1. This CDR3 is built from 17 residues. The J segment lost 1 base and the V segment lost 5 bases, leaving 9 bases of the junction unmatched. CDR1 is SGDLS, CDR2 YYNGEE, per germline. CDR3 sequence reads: CASSDRDLRSGANVLTF. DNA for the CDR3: TGTGCCAGCAGTGACAGGGACCTCCGGTCTGGGGCCAACGTCCTGACTTTC. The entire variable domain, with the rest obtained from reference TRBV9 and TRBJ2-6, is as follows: DSGVTQTPKHLITATGQRVTLRCSPRSGDLSVYWYQQSLDQGLQFLIQYYNGEERAKGNILERFSAQQFPDLHSELNLSSLELGDSALYFCASSDRDLRSGANVLTFGAGSRLTVL.

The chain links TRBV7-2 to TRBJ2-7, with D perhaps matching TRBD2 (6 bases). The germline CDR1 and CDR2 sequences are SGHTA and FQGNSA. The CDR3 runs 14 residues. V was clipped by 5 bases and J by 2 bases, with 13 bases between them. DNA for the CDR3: TGTGCCAGCAGCCCGGGACGGGAGACCTACGAGCAGTACTTC. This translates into CASSPGRETYEQYF.

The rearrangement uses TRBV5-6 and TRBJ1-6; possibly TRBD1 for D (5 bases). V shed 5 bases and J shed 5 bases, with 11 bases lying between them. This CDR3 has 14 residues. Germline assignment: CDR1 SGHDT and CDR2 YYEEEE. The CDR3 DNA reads TGTGCCAGCAGACACAGGTGGAATAATTCACCCCTCCACTTT. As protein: CASRHRWNNSPLHF.

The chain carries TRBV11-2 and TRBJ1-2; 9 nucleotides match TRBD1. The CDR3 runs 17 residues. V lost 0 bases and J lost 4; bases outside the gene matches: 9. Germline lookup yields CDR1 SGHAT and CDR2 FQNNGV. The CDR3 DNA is TGTGCCAGCAGCTTAGATCAGGGACAGGGTATCATCTATGGCTACACCTTC. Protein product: CASSLDQGQGIIYGYTF.

The CDR3 sequence is CAISESRDVKGYTF. The CDR3 DNA follows: TGTGCCATCAGTGAGTCCCGGGATGTTAAGGGCTACACCTTC. The J gene is TRBJ1-2, the V gene TRBV10-3; no clear D. Trimming left V 0 bases short and J 8 bases short, with 13 bases between. The CDR3 covers 14 residues. Germline V gene data show CDR1 as ENHRY and CDR2 as SYGVKD.

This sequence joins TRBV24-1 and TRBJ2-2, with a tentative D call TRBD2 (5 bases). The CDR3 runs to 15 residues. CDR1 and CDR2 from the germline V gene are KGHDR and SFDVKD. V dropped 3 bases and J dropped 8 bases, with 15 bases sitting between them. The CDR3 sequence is CATSDRGGGEGELFF. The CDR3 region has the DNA TGTGCCACCAGTGATCGTGGAGGTGGGGAGGGGGAGCTGTTTTTT.

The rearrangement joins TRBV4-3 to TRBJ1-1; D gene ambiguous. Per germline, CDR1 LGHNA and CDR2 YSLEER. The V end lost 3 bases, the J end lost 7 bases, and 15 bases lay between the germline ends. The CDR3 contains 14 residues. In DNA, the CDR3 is TGCGCCAGCAGCCATTATGGGTACAGAAATGAAGCTTTCTTT. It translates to CASSHYGYRNEAFF.

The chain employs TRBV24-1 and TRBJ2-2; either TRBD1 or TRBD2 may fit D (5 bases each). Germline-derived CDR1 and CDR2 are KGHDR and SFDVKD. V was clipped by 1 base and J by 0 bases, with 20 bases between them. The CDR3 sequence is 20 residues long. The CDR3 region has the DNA TGTGCCACCAGTGATTTCGTCGGGGCCGGTAGTGTCCCGAACACCGGGGAGCTGTTTTTT. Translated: CATSDFVGAGSVPNTGELFF.

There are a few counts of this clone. The CDR3 DNA follows: TGTGCCAGCAGAAGGGGTCAAGACTACGAGCAGTACTTC. This codes for CASRRGQDYEQYF. The gene calls are TRBV6-5 and TRBJ2-7; D perhaps matches TRBD1 (5 bases). CDR3 size: 13 residues. V was shortened by 6 bases and J by 3 bases, with 12 bases between the two germline ends. Germline CDR1 reads MNHEY; CDR2 reads SVGAGI.

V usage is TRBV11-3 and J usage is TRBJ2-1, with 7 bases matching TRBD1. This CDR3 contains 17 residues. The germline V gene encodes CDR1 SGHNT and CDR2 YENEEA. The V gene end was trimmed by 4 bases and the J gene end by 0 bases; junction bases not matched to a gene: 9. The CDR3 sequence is CASSSGSGTDSYNEQFF. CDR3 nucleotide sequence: TGTGCCAGCAGCTCTGGGTCCGGGACAGACTCCTACAATGAGCAGTTCTTC.

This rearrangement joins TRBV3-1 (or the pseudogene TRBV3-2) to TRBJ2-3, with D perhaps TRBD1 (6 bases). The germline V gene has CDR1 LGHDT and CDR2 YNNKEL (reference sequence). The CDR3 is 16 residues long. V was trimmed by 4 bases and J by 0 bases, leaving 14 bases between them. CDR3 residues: CASSPRQEVSTDTQYF. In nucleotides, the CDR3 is TGTGCCAGCAGCCCAAGACAGGAGGTCAGCACAGATACGCAGTATTTT.

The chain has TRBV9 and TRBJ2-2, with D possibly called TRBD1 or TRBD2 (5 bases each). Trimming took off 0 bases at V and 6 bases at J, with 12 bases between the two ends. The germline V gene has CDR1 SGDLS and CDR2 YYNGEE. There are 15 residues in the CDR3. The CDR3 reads CASSVVQGGSGELFF. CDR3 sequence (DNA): TGTGCCAGCAGCGTAGTGCAGGGCGGGTCCGGGGAGCTGTTTTTT.

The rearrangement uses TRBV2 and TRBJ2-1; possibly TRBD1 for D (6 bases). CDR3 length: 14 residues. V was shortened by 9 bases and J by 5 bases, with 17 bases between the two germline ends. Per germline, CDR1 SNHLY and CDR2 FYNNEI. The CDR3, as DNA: TGTGCCAGTGAGGGGGAAGAGGCTAACAATGAGCAGTTCTTC. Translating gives CASEGEEANNEQFF.

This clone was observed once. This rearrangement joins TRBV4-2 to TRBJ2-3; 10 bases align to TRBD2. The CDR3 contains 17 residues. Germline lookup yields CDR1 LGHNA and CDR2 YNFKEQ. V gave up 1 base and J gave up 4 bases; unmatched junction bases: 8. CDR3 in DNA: TGTGCCAGCAGCCAAGGCGGAGCGGGGGGGGGCCCAGATACGCAGTATTTT. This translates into CASSQGGAGGGPDTQYF.

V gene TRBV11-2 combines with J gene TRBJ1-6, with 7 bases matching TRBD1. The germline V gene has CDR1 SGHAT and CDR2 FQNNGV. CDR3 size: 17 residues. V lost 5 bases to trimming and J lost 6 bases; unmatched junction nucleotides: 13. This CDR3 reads CASSHTRNRGPNSPLHF. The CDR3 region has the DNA TGTGCCAGCAGCCATACACGCAACAGGGGTCCTAATTCACCCCTCCACTTT.

CDR3 amino acids: CASSLRLGDTSTDTQYF. CDR3 DNA sequence: TGTGCCAGCAGCTTGCGTCTCGGGGACACGTCCACAGATACGCAGTATTTT. This chain uses TRBV5-6 with TRBJ2-3; D perhaps matches TRBD1 (6 bases). The CDR3 has 17 residues. CDR1 is SGHDT, CDR2 YYEEEE, per germline. V lost 1 base and J 2 bases, leaving 17 bases between the germline ends. The variable domain in full, completed from reference TRBV5-6 and TRBJ2-3, reads DAGVTQSPTHLIKTRGQQVTLRCSPKSGHDTVSWYQQALGQGPQFIFQYYEEEERQRGNFPDRFSGHQFPNYSSELNVNALLLGDSALYLCASSLRLGDTSTDTQYFGPGTRLTVL.

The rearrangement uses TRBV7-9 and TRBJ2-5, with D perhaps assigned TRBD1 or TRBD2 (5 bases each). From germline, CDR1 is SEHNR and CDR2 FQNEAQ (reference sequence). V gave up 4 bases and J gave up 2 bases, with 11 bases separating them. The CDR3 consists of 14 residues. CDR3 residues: CASSSGTEQETQYF. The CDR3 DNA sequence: TGTGCCAGCAGCTCAGGGACGGAACAAGAGACCCAGTACTTC.

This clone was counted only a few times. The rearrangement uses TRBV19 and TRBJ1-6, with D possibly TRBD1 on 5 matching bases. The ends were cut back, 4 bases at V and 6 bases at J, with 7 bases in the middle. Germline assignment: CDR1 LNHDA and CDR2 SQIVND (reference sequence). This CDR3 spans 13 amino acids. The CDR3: CASSTQGNSPLHF. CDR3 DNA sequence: TGTGCCAGTAGTACCCAGGGTAATTCACCCCTCCACTTT. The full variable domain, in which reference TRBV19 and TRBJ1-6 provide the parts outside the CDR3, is DGGITQSPKYLFRKEGQNVTLSCEQNLNHDAMYWYRQDPGQGLRLIYYSQIVNDFQKGDIAEGYSVSREKKESFPLTVTSAQKNPTAFYLCASSTQGNSPLHFGNGTRLTVT.

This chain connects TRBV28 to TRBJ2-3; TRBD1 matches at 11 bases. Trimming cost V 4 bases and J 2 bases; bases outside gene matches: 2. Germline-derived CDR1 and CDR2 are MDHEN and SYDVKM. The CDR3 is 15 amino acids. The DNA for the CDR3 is TGTGCCAGCAGTTCAGGACAGGGGGCCACAGATACGCAGTATTTT. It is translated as CASSSGQGATDTQYF.

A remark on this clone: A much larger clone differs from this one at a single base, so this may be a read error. In DNA form, the CDR3 reads TGTGCCAGCAGCTTAAAATGGGGCACTGAAGCTTTCTTT. This gives the protein CASSLKWGTEAFF. The gene calls are TRBV11-3 and TRBJ1-1, with unresolved D. The CDR3 runs 13 residues. Trimming shortened V by 2 bases and J by 4 bases, and 8 bases separated the two germline ends. Per germline, CDR1 SGHNT and CDR2 YENEEA.

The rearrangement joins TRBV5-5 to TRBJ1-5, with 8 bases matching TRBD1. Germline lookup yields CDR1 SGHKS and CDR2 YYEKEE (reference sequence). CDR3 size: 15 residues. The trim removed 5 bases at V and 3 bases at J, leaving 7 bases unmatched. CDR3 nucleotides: TGTGCCAGCAGTCGAACAGGGGGGGACAATCAGCCCCAGCATTTT. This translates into CASSRTGGDNQPQHF.

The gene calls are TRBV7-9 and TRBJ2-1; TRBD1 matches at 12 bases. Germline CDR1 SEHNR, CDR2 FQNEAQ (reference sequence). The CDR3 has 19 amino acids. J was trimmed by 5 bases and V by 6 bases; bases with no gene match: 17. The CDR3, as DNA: TGTGCCAGCAGTTTAAGATCCGGGACAGGGGGCCTTACCAACAATGAGCAGTTCTTC. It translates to CASSLRSGTGGLTNNEQFF.